Sequencing of this T cell receptor (beta chain) was carried out in a study of spatial heterogeneity in lung cancer (dated by TCRdb to about 2019). In terms of the full investigation: Donors were some 78 patients with early-stage, untreated non-small cell lung cancer from the lung TRACERx cohort. In non-small cell lung cancer, the study quantitatively compared TCR alpha and beta repertoires across several tumor regions, matched nontumor lung, and blood. Beta-chain transcripts were consistently detected in greater numbers than alpha-chain transcripts, which likely reflected higher beta-chain transcript abundance. Both alpha and beta chains were TCR-sequenced in samples taken at surgery, namely 220 tumor regions, around 64 matched nontumor lung samples and about 54 PBMC samples. In the raw uncorrected reads, each unique combination of TCR and UMI appeared more than ten times on average. The study linked features of the TCR repertoire to counts of nonsynonymous mutations, which were determined by whole-exome sequencing of tumor tissue. Follow-up PBMC samples were sequenced whenever available, with a median time to follow-up of approximately 23 months after resection. Here is what the overall study found, with its caveats: Ubiquitous expanded tumor TCRs were found in blood more often at tumor resection than at routine follow-up. Only 14 patients were included in the comparisons of baseline and follow-up blood repertoires. Additional single-cell paired TCR alpha and beta sequencing was considered necessary to confirm, at a functional level, the hypothesis that regional TCRs recognize regional mutations.

The CDR3 runs 14 amino acids, cysteine and phenylalanine included. The CDR3 DNA has 42 bases and is translated from base 1. Trimming removed 1 base from V and 2 bases from J, leaving 7 bases between the germline ends. CDR1 LNHNV and CDR2 YYDKDF are derived from the germline V gene (reference sequence). This sample's time point label indicates: blood at routine non-recurrence follow-up after resection. TCR sequencing used whole RNA extracted from tumor and nontumor lung tissue, or from cryopreserved PBMC samples, without cell sorting. Only patients with enough RNA available from two or more tumor regions were chosen for TCR sequencing. The protocol used for the library was 5' RACE. These reads were obtained on a NextSeq 500. The TCR library protocol attached a unique molecular identifier to each TCR cDNA molecule to allow correction of PCR and sequencing errors. As for the original processing: TCR identification, UMI-based error correction and CDR3 extraction were all carried out with Decombinator tools. TCRs above a frequency of 2 per 1,000, corresponding to the top 1% of the tumor frequency distribution, were defined as expanded. Renyi diversity was calculated using the R vegan package after each repertoire was subsampled 100 times to 5,000 TCRs. CDR3 similarity networks were built from amino acid triplet string-kernel similarity, with CDR3s being connected when pairwise similarity was above 0.82. TCRdb cleaned the public reads at Q25 with fastp, built clones with MiXCR and kept in-frame beta chains. Duplicate CDR3 protein sequences are folded into a single record with the most common DNA and genes. The V and J calls reflect TCRdb's pipeline rather than the authors' work. The sample table lists approximately 56,000 distinct CDR3 sequences, roughly 7% of them with a count of one. The ten largest clonotypes hold 35% to 45% of the sample.

At least ten counts were recorded for this clonotype. Its antigen target is currently unknown. One base away there is no much larger clone; base qualities are not given. The sample was PBMCs, taken at follow-up. The source of this sequence is a female donor with early-stage non-small cell lung cancer. Here the chain combines TRBV15 and TRBJ2-3; the D gene is not confidently resolved. In nucleotide form, the sequence is TGTGCCACCAGCAGAGGAGTCCCCACAGATACGCAGTATTTT. Its amino acids are CATSRGVPTDTQYF.